This is a list of T cell receptor beta chains from one sample in a study of T cells in Graves' hyperthyroidism and ophthalmopathy. TCRdb reprocessed the multiplex PCR reads with MiXCR, giving one entry per CDR3 protein. The sample lists approximately 570,000 distinct CDR3 sequences, less than 20% seen once, with over 45% in the top ten. Material: blood. These receptors all stem from a middle-aged man with Graves' ophthalmopathy. Both conserved end residues are trimmed from each CDR3. Only some rows state a clone size, as once, few, many or a class for expanded clones.

>TRBV27|few
ASSSATGTSTF
>TRBV27|-
ASMGGGLNTDTQY
>TRBV4-1|-
ASSQLAEEGGYEQY
>TRBV6-2/TRBV6-3|-
ASSHSGGANVLT
>TRBV5-1|-
ASRDSNYGYT
>TRBV3-1|-
ASSQDWSGGTEAF
>TRBV29-1|-
SAEVWTGNTEAF
>TRBV20-1|-
SASGLANEQF
>TRBV6-1|many
ASSVRGLNTEAF
>TRBV10-3|-
AISGDFSGELF
>TRBV20-1|many
SAIQVAYGYT
>TRBV5-1|-
ASSRSGAGGIEQF
>TRBV30|many
AWSPAAVGGLIGELF
>TRBV5-1|-
ASSLGSGESNQPQH
>TRBV19|few
ASPSTGPQRRGYT
>TRBV11-2|many
ASSLDRARRTDTQY
>TRBV2|few
ASREGHSSYEQY
>TRBV14|few
ASSQRQGKNTGELF
>TRBV4-3|few
ASSQDQRQGTSNEQF
>TRBV5-1|-
ASSLSGTGNSPLH
>TRBV15|-
ATSRDRRTGVGYGYT
>TRBV7-9|-
ASSWGQAKAEKLF
>TRBV20-1|-
SARKGGAEYEQY
>TRBV5-6|many
ASSSRGLGEAF
>TRBV6-2/TRBV6-3|-
ASSNQWTSGGARETQY
>TRBV27|few
ASSSPSGRRLNEQF
>TRBV20-1|many
IVGQGLKQY
>TRBV5-1|-
ASSTGQGMETQY
>TRBV29-1|-
SVGTSGRNRH
>TRBV2|many
ASSEGGRQPQH
>TRBV20-1|-
SARPRAGLAVGDTQY
>TRBV30|-
AWSALAGVGEQY
>TRBV20-1|many
SAFLGRANKYNEQF
>TRBV5-6|few
ASSLDYKDYNEQF
>TRBV9|-
ASSPTFRTEAF
>TRBV7-8|many
ASTQLWQGNNEQF
>TRBV28|-
ASSPRGGWRGQPQH
>TRBV6-5|many
ASSYSSRNLGGYT
>TRBV6-2/TRBV6-3|-
ASNTDYRKNEQF
>TRBV6-1|many
ASSRDGYNEQF
>TRBV7-2|many
ASSPGTVRDTQY
>TRBV28|-
ASSPRDPFLQY
>TRBV6-1|few
ASTKAGNYGYT
>TRBV12-3/TRBV12-4|many
ASSINTSRREQY
>TRBV7-2|few
ASSLEPPGASIKF
>TRBV28|-
ASSLSSVTQY
>TRBV11-2|-
ASSPVGQGDQNYGYT
>TRBV10-3|-
AINPLASGEQF
>TRBV12-3/TRBV12-4|-
ASSLREPNYGYT
>TRBV6-1|-
ASSLGWGRQANYGYT
>TRBV7-3|many
ASSRTDRETQY
>TRBV20-1|-
SLIGGGAEQY
>TRBV5-1|few
ASSLTDGRIGYT
>TRBV5-1|many
ASSLEGLAANEQF
>TRBV3-1|-
ASSQDPKSSGTQY
>TRBV9|-
ASSVAGGTNEQF
>TRBV15|-
ATSRLGQVDEKLF
>TRBV3-1|many
ASSQDQGWGGRMAF